A selection of T cell receptor beta chains follows, all from one sample in a study of OX40 agonist ivuxolimab in advanced cancers. This table comes from immunoSEQ multiplex PCR, and its TCRdb copy is limited to in-frame clones, with some not included. Of approximately 58,000 clones listed, roughly 85% are singletons. The starting material was CD4+ or CD8+ T cells sorted from blood, obtained in a trial of the OX40 agonist ivuxolimab. The receptors originated from an adult with an advanced solid tumor such as melanoma, head and neck, liver or kidney cancer. Each CDR3 is given with its conserved first and last residue. A D gene is named only where the DNA matches it firmly. Size tells how often a clone was seen (once, few, many) or the class of an expanded clone, and some rows leave it out.

>.|once|TRBJ2-5|14|TRBV5-4
CASTHPGQSETQYF
TGTGCCAGCACCCACCCGGGGCAGTCGGAGACCCAGTACTTC
>.|.|TRBJ1-1|16|TRBV5-4
CASSSTTGGLDTEAFF
TGTGCCAGCAGCTCCACGACCGGGGGGCTGGACACTGAAGCTTTCTTT
>.|.|TRBJ2-2|14|TRBV7-2
CASSLGLNTGELFF
TGTGCCAGCAGCTTAGGCCTAAACACCGGGGAGCTGTTTTTT
>.|.|TRBJ1-4|14|TRBV19
CASSNGGASEKLFF
TGTGCCAGTAGTAACGGGGGAGCAAGTGAAAAACTGTTTTTT
>.|.|TRBJ2-7|14|TRBV5-1
CASSINRAVSEQYF
TGCGCCAGCAGCATTAACAGAGCGGTTTCCGAGCAGTACTTC
>.|.|TRBJ2-7|17|TRBV9
CASSPPELGLESYEQYF
TGTGCCAGCAGCCCCCCTGAGCTCGGGTTGGAGTCCTACGAGCAGTACTTC
>.|.|TRBJ2-2|17|TRBV5-1
CASSLTWGSANTGELFF
TGCGCCAGCAGCTTGACGTGGGGGTCCGCGAACACCGGGGAGCTGTTTTTT
>.|once|TRBJ1-2|11|TRBV6-5
CASSSLSGYTF
TGTGCCAGCAGCTCTTTATCTGGCTACACCTTC
>.|.|TRBJ1-1|15|TRBV7-9
CASSLGDPGATEAFF
TGTGCCAGCAGCTTAGGGGATCCAGGAGCAACTGAAGCTTTCTTT
>TRBD1|.|TRBJ2-2|15|TRBV5-6
CASRPDRGSSGELFF
TGTGCCAGCAGGCCGGACAGGGGATCGTCCGGGGAGCTGTTTTTT
>TRBD2|once|TRBJ2-1|14|TRBV6-1
CASRASGSGNEQFF
TGTGCCAGCAGGGCTAGCGGGAGCGGCAATGAGCAGTTCTTC
>.|.|TRBJ2-3|12|TRBV29-1
CSSGPPTDTQYF
TGCAGCTCCGGGCCCCCCACAGATACGCAGTATTTT
>TRBD1|.|TRBJ2-1|15|TRBV14
CASSQPGTGFNEQFF
TGTGCCAGCAGCCAACCCGGGACAGGGTTCAATGAGCAGTTCTTC
>.|few|TRBJ2-3|15|TRBV7-8
CASSLARRLGDTQYF
TGTGCCAGCAGCTTAGCTAGGCGCCTCGGGGATACGCAGTATTTT
>.|.|TRBJ1-2|14|TRBV5-8
CASSHRQFNYGYTF
TGTGCCAGCAGCCACCGACAGTTTAACTATGGCTACACCTTC
>.|.|TRBJ1-1|12|TRBV11-2
CASSFSGTEAFF
TGTGCCAGCAGCTTTTCTGGGACGGAAGCTTTCTTT
>TRBD1|.|TRBJ1-2|17|TRBV7-9
CASRRRDRGHLNYGYTF
TGTGCCAGCAGACGCCGGGACAGGGGGCACCTCAACTATGGCTACACCTTC